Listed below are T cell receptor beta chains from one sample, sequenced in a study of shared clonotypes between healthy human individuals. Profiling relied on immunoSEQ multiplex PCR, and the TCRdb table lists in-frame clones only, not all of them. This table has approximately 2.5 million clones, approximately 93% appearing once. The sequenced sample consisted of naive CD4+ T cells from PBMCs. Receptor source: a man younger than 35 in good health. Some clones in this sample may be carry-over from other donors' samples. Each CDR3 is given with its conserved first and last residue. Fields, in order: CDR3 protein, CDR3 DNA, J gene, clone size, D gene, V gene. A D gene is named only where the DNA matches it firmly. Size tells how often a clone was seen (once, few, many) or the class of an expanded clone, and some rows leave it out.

CASSTDGGNEKLFF TGTGCCAGTAGTACGGACGGAGGTAATGAAAAACTGTTTTTT TRBJ1-4 NA NA TRBV19
CASSLPAPDSYGYTF TGCGCCAGCAGTCTACCGGCTCCGGACAGCTATGGCTACACCTTC TRBJ1-2 once NA TRBV5-1
CATSRDHSEKLFF TGTGCCACCAGCAGAGATCACAGTGAAAAACTGTTTTTT TRBJ1-4 NA NA TRBV15
CASSVPRAGANVLTF TGTGCCAGCAGCGTACCCCGGGCCGGGGCCAACGTCCTGACTTTC TRBJ2-6 NA NA TRBV9
CSVRNGDGELFF TGCAGCGTAAGGAACGGGGACGGGGAGCTGTTTTTT TRBJ2-2 once NA TRBV29-1
CASSLQGVNTDTQYF TGTGCCAGCAGCCTACAGGGGGTGAACACAGATACGCAGTATTTT TRBJ2-3 NA TRBD1 TRBV7-2
CASTPKGNQPQHF TGTGCCAGTACCCCAAAGGGCAATCAGCCCCAGCATTTT TRBJ1-5 NA NA TRBV19
CAILPDPADTQYF TGTGCCATCTTGCCGGACCCCGCAGATACGCAGTATTTT TRBJ2-3 NA NA TRBV27
CASSSAANYGYTF TGTGCCAGCAGCTCTGCGGCTAACTATGGCTACACCTTC TRBJ1-2 NA NA TRBV7-2
CASRYGVARGYTF TGTGCCAGCAGATACGGGGTCGCGCGGGGCTACACCTTC TRBJ1-2 NA NA TRBV28
CASSLVEAPNYGYTF TGTGCCAGCAGTTTAGTGGAGGCACCTAACTATGGCTACACCTTC TRBJ1-2 NA NA TRBV28
CASSLGTTQYF TGCGCCAGCAGCTTGGGGACCACCCAGTACTTC TRBJ2-5 NA NA TRBV5-1
CASSFRTPAQAYEQYF TGTGCCAGCAGCTTCAGGACCCCAGCACAGGCCTACGAGCAGTACTTC TRBJ2-7 NA NA TRBV5-5
CASSPRLTGELFF TGTGCCAGCAGCCCTCGTCTAACCGGGGAGCTGTTTTTT TRBJ2-2 NA NA TRBV5-6
CASSLAARAGEQFF TGTGCCAGCAGCTTAGCGGCCAGGGCTGGTGAGCAGTTCTTC TRBJ2-1 NA NA TRBV7-6
CASSYAPGLEQYF TGTGCCAGCAGTTACGCACCAGGCCTCGAGCAGTACTTC TRBJ2-7 NA NA TRBV6-6
CASSTGGNLANYGYTF TGTGCCAGCAGTACTGGAGGGAATCTAGCTAACTATGGCTACACCTTC TRBJ1-2 NA NA TRBV5-4
CASSLGWAGNTEAFF TGTGCCAGCAGCTTAGGGTGGGCGGGGAACACTGAAGCTTTCTTT TRBJ1-1 NA NA TRBV7-9
CASSLVPGDSGSYEQYF TGCGCCAGCAGCTTGGTCCCAGGTGATAGCGGGAGCTACGAGCAGTACTTC TRBJ2-7 NA TRBD2 TRBV5-1
CASSLGRNSYNEQFF TGTGCCAGCAGCTTGGGGAGGAACTCCTACAATGAGCAGTTCTTC TRBJ2-1 once NA TRBV5-4
CASSSQVPVNTGELFF TGCGCCAGCAGCTCACAGGTCCCCGTCAACACCGGGGAGCTGTTTTTT TRBJ2-2 NA NA TRBV5-1
CASSRVSGTGFYEQYF TGTGCCAGCAGTAGAGTATCCGGGACAGGGTTCTACGAGCAGTACTTC TRBJ2-7 NA TRBD1 TRBV27
CASSLQGTNEKLFF TGTGCCAGCAGCCTACAGGGTACTAATGAAAAACTGTTTTTT TRBJ1-4 NA NA TRBV7-2
CASSTFGGRALGNEQFF TGTGCCAGCAGCACCTTTGGGGGGAGAGCTCTCGGCAATGAGCAGTTCTTC TRBJ2-1 NA NA TRBV11-3
CASSRQGGNEQFF TGTGCCAGCAGTCGACAGGGGGGGAATGAGCAGTTCTTC TRBJ2-1 once TRBD1 TRBV6-6
CASSLVAQETQYF TGTGCCAGCAGCTTGGTAGCTCAAGAGACCCAGTACTTC TRBJ2-5 NA NA TRBV5-6
CASSQAGAGNTIYF TGCGCCAGCAGCCAAGCGGGGGCTGGAAACACCATATATTTT TRBJ1-3 NA NA TRBV4-1
CASSVQGQETQYF TGTGCCAGCAGTGTACAGGGACAAGAGACCCAGTACTTC TRBJ2-5 NA NA TRBV7-2
CASSADRGQETQYF TGTGCCAGCAGCGCCGACAGGGGACAAGAGACCCAGTACTTC TRBJ2-5 NA TRBD1 TRBV9
CASSVGSGTLNTGELFF TGTGCCAGCAGCGTAGGGTCAGGGACCTTGAACACCGGGGAGCTGTTTTTT TRBJ2-2 NA NA TRBV9
CASSLSMTANTGELFF TGTGCCAGCAGTTTATCGATGACAGCGAACACCGGGGAGCTGTTTTTT TRBJ2-2 NA NA TRBV27
CASRFRGIHSYNEQFF TGCGCCAGCAGGTTCCGCGGGATACACTCCTACAATGAGCAGTTCTTC TRBJ2-1 once NA TRBV23-1
CASSITRINQPQHF TGTGCCAGTAGTATAACAAGGATCAATCAGCCCCAGCATTTT TRBJ1-5 once NA TRBV19
CASSQNGGQETQYF TGTGCCAGCAGCCAAAACGGAGGGCAAGAGACCCAGTACTTC TRBJ2-5 NA NA TRBV14
CASSVSRGLSAETQYF TGTGCCAGCAGCGTAAGTCGGGGGTTAAGTGCGGAGACCCAGTACTTC TRBJ2-5 NA NA TRBV9
CASSPDGTGGLIYGYTF TGTGCCAGCAGCCCAGACGGGACAGGGGGCCTGATATATGGCTACACCTTC TRBJ1-2 NA TRBD1 TRBV5-4
CASSSQGGQPQHF TGTGCCAGCAGCTCACAGGGAGGTCAGCCCCAGCATTTT TRBJ1-5 few NA TRBV7-2
CASSLDGHSNQPQHF TGCGCCAGCAGCTTGGACGGCCATAGCAATCAGCCCCAGCATTTT TRBJ1-5 NA NA TRBV5-1
CASSIASGGYGYTF TGTGCCAGTAGTATAGCGAGTGGGGGCTATGGCTACACCTTC TRBJ1-2 once NA TRBV19
CASSPPNDRGETQYF TGTGCCAGCTCACCCCCCAATGACAGGGGAGAGACCCAGTACTTC TRBJ2-5 NA TRBD1 TRBV18
CASSPDDRTNTEAFF TGTGCCAGCAGCCCGGACGACAGGACCAACACTGAAGCTTTCTTT TRBJ1-1 NA NA TRBV7-9
CASSWHGQVSYNEQFF TGCGCCAGCAGCTGGCATGGACAGGTCAGCTACAATGAGCAGTTCTTC TRBJ2-1 NA TRBD1 TRBV5-1
CASRRGAGNTIYF TGTGCCAGCAGGCGGGGGGCTGGAAACACCATATATTTT TRBJ1-3 once NA TRBV28
CASSPTTGSDYGYTF TGTGCCAGCTCACCAACGACAGGGAGTGACTATGGCTACACCTTC TRBJ1-2 NA TRBD1 TRBV18
CASSRGTSGANVLTF TGTGCCAGCAGTCGGGGAACCTCTGGGGCCAACGTCCTGACTTTC TRBJ2-6 NA NA TRBV6-5
CASSQGGLGHQPQHF TGTGCCAGCAGCCAAGGAGGGTTAGGGCATCAGCCCCAGCATTTT TRBJ1-5 NA NA TRBV14
CASSDEVFQPQHF TGTGCCAGCAGTGATGAGGTTTTTCAGCCCCAGCATTTT TRBJ1-5 NA NA TRBV6-1
CASSLNPRGGARDGYTF TGTGCCAGCAGCTTAAACCCCCGAGGGGGGGCGAGAGATGGCTACACCTTC TRBJ1-2 NA NA TRBV7-3